Listed below are T cell receptor beta chains from one sample, sequenced in a study of T cell responses to AZD1222 COVID-19 vaccine. Some clones are missing from TCRdb's copy, which holds only in-frame ones; the method was immunoSEQ multiplex PCR. This sample has some 60,000 clones; approximately 86% occur once, and the top ten carry 6.9%. Sequenced material: peripheral blood, taken 28 days after the second AZD1222 dose. These receptor sequences come from an adult who received the AZD1222 COVID-19 vaccine. The CDR3 runs from the conserved cysteine through the conserved F or W. The order of the fields is V gene, J gene, CDR3 protein.

v_gene: TRBV11-2; j_gene: TRBJ2-2; CDR3aa: CASSFDGFGTGELFF
v_gene: TRBV2; j_gene: TRBJ1-2; CDR3aa: CASTGDAGYGYTF
v_gene: TRBV6-1; j_gene: TRBJ1-3; CDR3aa: CASSEGTAASGNTIYF
v_gene: TRBV27; j_gene: TRBJ2-7; CDR3aa: CASSLRALSYEQYF
v_gene: TRBV3-1/TRBV3-2; j_gene: TRBJ2-5; CDR3aa: CASSQEGLRQETQYF
v_gene: TRBV5-7; j_gene: TRBJ1-5; CDR3aa: CASSLAGGVDQPQHF
v_gene: TRBV7-2; j_gene: TRBJ2-2; CDR3aa: CASSRGQGTGELFF
v_gene: TRBV5-4; j_gene: TRBJ1-1; CDR3aa: CASSWDSMSTEAFF
v_gene: TRBV5-1; j_gene: TRBJ1-1; CDR3aa: CASSSEPRGDTEAFF
v_gene: TRBV9; j_gene: TRBJ1-6; CDR3aa: CASSFSRDRGYSPLHF
v_gene: TRBV10-3; j_gene: TRBJ1-2; CDR3aa: CAISESMGQDNGYTF
v_gene: TRBV10-2; j_gene: TRBJ2-2; CDR3aa: CASSEKAAGELFF
v_gene: TRBV15; j_gene: TRBJ2-7; CDR3aa: CANPTGSYEQYF
v_gene: TRBV19; j_gene: TRBJ1-5; CDR3aa: CASSAQQGNHQPQHF
v_gene: TRBV5-1; j_gene: TRBJ1-5; CDR3aa: CASSLQGISNQPQHF
v_gene: TRBV5-1; j_gene: TRBJ2-5; CDR3aa: CASSLGPSGTGGETQYF
v_gene: TRBV9; j_gene: TRBJ2-7; CDR3aa: CASSVGQSDYYEQYF
v_gene: TRBV19; j_gene: TRBJ1-1; CDR3aa: CASSMGITEAFF
v_gene: TRBV19; j_gene: TRBJ1-2; CDR3aa: CAIGDFGNYGYTF
v_gene: TRBV11-3; j_gene: TRBJ1-6; CDR3aa: CASSLGGQGRSYNSPLHF
v_gene: TRBV6-5; j_gene: TRBJ1-3; CDR3aa: CASSRDPLGNTIYF
v_gene: TRBV19; j_gene: TRBJ1-5; CDR3aa: CASTRNRGLEQPQHF
v_gene: TRBV6-5; j_gene: TRBJ2-7; CDR3aa: CASSLDRTYEQYF
v_gene: TRBV11-1; j_gene: TRBJ1-1; CDR3aa: CASSRNTEAFF
v_gene: TRBV9; j_gene: TRBJ2-1; CDR3aa: CASSDDRGPYNEQFF
v_gene: TRBV29-1; j_gene: TRBJ1-2; CDR3aa: CSVELGQNYGYTF
v_gene: TRBV28; j_gene: TRBJ1-1; CDR3aa: CASSFGGMNTEAFF
v_gene: TRBV5-4; j_gene: TRBJ2-1; CDR3aa: CASSLGLTGGVEQFF
v_gene: TRBV2; j_gene: TRBJ2-3; CDR3aa: CASSEGSGHRTDTQYF
v_gene: TRBV5-5; j_gene: TRBJ2-6; CDR3aa: CASSDAGTAGANVLTF
v_gene: TRBV27; j_gene: TRBJ2-3; CDR3aa: CASSLTQGGDSDTQYF
v_gene: TRBV4-3; j_gene: TRBJ2-3; CDR3aa: CASSQDRDTDTQYF
v_gene: TRBV6-5; j_gene: TRBJ1-4; CDR3aa: CASRPTGRPNEKLFF
v_gene: TRBV15; j_gene: TRBJ1-2; CDR3aa: CATSRGGVALGGYTF
v_gene: TRBV9; j_gene: TRBJ2-3; CDR3aa: CASSVVPDTQYF
v_gene: TRBV5-5; j_gene: TRBJ2-7; CDR3aa: CASSLGGYEQYF
v_gene: TRBV5-6; j_gene: TRBJ2-7; CDR3aa: CASSFFVTYEQYF
v_gene: TRBV7-9; j_gene: TRBJ2-7; CDR3aa: CASSLASPPSYF
v_gene: TRBV24-1; j_gene: TRBJ1-1; CDR3aa: CATSDYRDTEAFF
v_gene: TRBV19; j_gene: TRBJ2-1; CDR3aa: CASSPDGYNEQFF
v_gene: TRBV3-1/TRBV3-2; j_gene: TRBJ1-6; CDR3aa: CASSQRSDNSPLHF
v_gene: TRBV5-1; j_gene: TRBJ1-1; CDR3aa: CASSLARGGQLRYTEAFF
v_gene: TRBV6-5; j_gene: TRBJ1-3; CDR3aa: CATARRSSSGNTIYF
v_gene: TRBV7-2; j_gene: TRBJ1-2; CDR3aa: CASSLDRGNGYTF
v_gene: TRBV19; j_gene: TRBJ1-5; CDR3aa: CASSIGEVSNQPQHF